This TCR beta chain was sequenced for a study of blood T cell repertoires in COVID-19. About the research overall: Samples taken during acute and convalescent COVID-19 were collected in the United States, Italy and Spain. T cells, B-cell-depleted T cells, or PBMCs supplied cDNA or gDNA.

As handled by the study authors: Nucleated cell number was recorded as an estimate derived from reference gene primer amplification. Measured with immunoSEQ multiplex PCR; TCRdb has only the in-frame clones, and not every one. V and J calls and clone size come straight from that table; D and trimming were deduced from the DNA. The table shows under 150,000 clones, with over 75% occurring only once. The CDR3 runs to 18 residues. V gave up 7 bases and J gave up 3 bases; unmatched junction bases: 13. Per germline, CDR1 SGHRS and CDR2 YFSETQ. The chain couples TRBV5-1 to TRBJ2-1; 13 positions match TRBD2. The TCR sequence derives from a woman aged 55 to 70 with active COVID-19. Sequencing was done on a sample of peripheral blood. The CDR3 loop is CASDPGLAGKLYYNEQFF. CDR3 sequence (DNA): TGCGCCAGCGACCCGGGACTAGCGGGAAAACTCTACTACAATGAGCAGTTCTTC.